The clone carrying this T cell receptor (beta chain) was counted many times. MiXCR was run by TCRdb on the RACE reads, yielding one entry per CDR3 protein. The data contain approximately 41,000 distinct CDR3 sequences, 9.5% of them singletons. This sample is drawn from a study of human T cells and chemical hapten exposure. Time point of the sample: patch test 3, about 24 weeks after DPC sensitization. The treatment: therapeutic diphenylcyclopropenone sensitization with weekly scalp DPC. The authors extracted total RNA from unfractionated whole blood. There are 15 residues in the CDR3. V trimming: 1 base; J trimming: 2 bases; junction bases outside the gene matches: 6. Germline V gene sequence: CDR1 DFQATT, CDR2 SNEGSKA (reference sequence).

The sequencing used whole blood, collected in connection with sensitization to the hapten diphenylcyclopropenone (DPC). J is TRBJ2-7 and V is TRBV20-1; 9 nucleotides match TRBD2. The TCR comes from a man aged 50-60 years with alopecia areata. Some clones in this sample may be carry-over from other donors' samples. The CDR3 is CSARVGEREAYEQYF. The CDR3 coding sequence is TGCAGTGCTAGAGTAGGCGAGCGGGAGGCCTACGAGCAGTACTTC.